The 24 T cell receptor beta chains reported below all come from one sample, sequenced in a study of cytomegalovirus exposure and HLA in healthy donors (TCRdb year 2017). Libraries were constructed by the immunoSEQ multiplex PCR assay. For the multiplex PCR, a mixture combining 60 forward primers for TCR Vbeta segments and 13 reverse primers for TCR Jbeta segments was used. Imported from immuneACCESS, the table was reduced by TCRdb to in-frame sequences with V and J called. These copies leave out some clones; in studies compared against another copy, an unresolved V gene accounts for under half, and the cause of the remainder is not known. The sample table shows about 79,000 clones, and around 71% are seen once. The top ten hold under 10% of the sample. The specimen was PBMCs. These receptors originate from a man aged 55 to 69 in good health and CMV-seronegative.

The J gene is TRBJ2-5, the V gene TRBV5-1; 9 bases map to TRBD1. Trimming removed 7 bases from V and 2 bases from J; junction bases left unmatched: 9. The CDR3 contains 15 residues. Germline values: CDR1 SGHRS, CDR2 YFSETQ. CDR3: CASRIDRGSQETQYF. The CDR3 bases are TGCGCCAGCCGAATCGACAGGGGGTCTCAAGAGACCCAGTACTTC.

The chain links TRBV25-1 to TRBJ2-2; 8 bases fit TRBD2. Looked up from germline, CDR1 is MGHDK and CDR2 is SYGVNS. The CDR3 has 15 amino acids. The ends lost 0 bases at V and 6 bases at J; junction bases unmatched: 3. CDR3 sequence (DNA): TGTGCCAGCAGTGAATATCGGGGGGGCCCCGGGGAGCTGTTTTTT. This translates into CASSEYRGGPGELFF.

V usage is TRBV19 and J usage is TRBJ2-2; TRBD2 aligns across 7 bases. Germline lookup yields CDR1 LNHDA and CDR2 SQIVND (reference sequence). This CDR3 has 16 amino acids. J gave up 1 base and V 4 bases, and 6 bases lay outside the gene matches. The chain's CDR3 is CASSTPSGVNTGELFF. Written as DNA, the CDR3 is TGTGCCAGTAGTACCCCAAGCGGGGTGAACACCGGGGAGCTGTTTTTT.

In DNA form, the CDR3 reads TGTGCCAGCAGTTTCGCCCGGGACAGCAGGTCACCCCTCCACTTT. This encodes CASSFARDSRSPLHF. The rearrangement links TRBV27 to TRBJ1-6; 7 bases are shared with TRBD1. The junction had 9 bases not matched to a gene; V was cut back by 3 bases and J by 10 bases. This CDR3 spans 15 amino acids. Germline CDR1 MNHEY, CDR2 SMNVEV (reference sequence).

This sequence joins TRBV6-1 and TRBJ1-2; TRBD1 agrees at 7 bases. The germline V gene has CDR1 MNHNS and CDR2 SASEGT. V lost 1 base to trimming and J lost 8 bases; unmatched junction nucleotides: 7. The CDR3 extends over 14 amino acids. Here the CDR3 reads CASSEDRGGGGYTF. CDR3 bases: TGTGCCAGCAGTGAAGACAGGGGAGGAGGGGGCTACACCTTC.

The V and J genes are TRBV19 and TRBJ2-7; maybe TRBD1 (6 bases). The ends were cut back, 3 bases at V and 4 bases at J, with 16 bases in the middle. CDR3 length equals 15 residues. CDR1 and CDR2 from the germline V gene are LNHDA and SQIVND (reference sequence). The CDR3 DNA follows: TGTGCCAGTAGTATCCCTACAGGGATGAGGTACGAGCAGTACTTC. Translating gives CASSIPTGMRYEQYF.

This sequence joins TRBV23-1 and TRBJ1-1; TRBD1 might be the D (5 bases). TRBV23-1 is recorded as an ORF, its role being uncertain. CDR3 length: 16 residues. V shed 4 bases and J shed 6 bases, with 21 bases lying between them. The CDR3 protein is CASSPQAKPPCAEAFF. CDR3 bases: TGCGCCAGCAGTCCACAGGCAAAGCCCCCTTGTGCTGAAGCTTTCTTT.

The V call is TRBV19, the J call TRBJ2-7; 7 bases line up with TRBD1. With V trimmed by 6 bases and J by 3 bases, 5 bases remained unmatched. This CDR3 has 13 residues. Germline V lookup: CDR1 LNHDA, CDR2 SQIVND (reference sequence). The CDR3 DNA sequence: TGTGCCAGTAGCCCTCGACAGGGCTACGAGCAGTACTTC. Translation gives CASSPRQGYEQYF.

The chain recombines TRBV2 with TRBJ2-5; 7 bases are shared with TRBD2. Looked up from germline, CDR1 is SNHLY and CDR2 is FYNNEI. This CDR3 contains 15 residues. Trimming removed 6 bases from V and 5 bases from J; junction bases left unmatched: 12. CDR3 amino acids: CASRAAGGSGETQYF. DNA of the CDR3: TGTGCCAGCAGGGCCGCCGGGGGGTCGGGCGAGACCCAGTACTTC.

The chain recombines TRBV28 with TRBJ2-1, with a weak D call TRBD2 (6 bases). Trimming pared 6 bases from V and 8 bases from J, leaving 20 bases between. The length of the CDR3 is 15 residues. Looked up from germline, CDR1 is MDHEN and CDR2 is SYDVKM. The CDR3 region is CASSKGTGSGDEQFF. CDR3 sequence (DNA): TGTGCCAGCAGCAAAGGGACCGGGAGCGGCGATGAGCAGTTCTTC.

V usage is TRBV9 and J usage is TRBJ2-3; 8 nucleotides agree with TRBD2. The J segment lost 4 bases and the V segment lost 5 bases, leaving 6 bases of the junction unmatched. The CDR3 is 14 residues long. Germline V gene lookup returns CDR1 SGDLS and CDR2 YYNGEE. CDR3 DNA: TGTGCCAGCAGTTCTCGGGAGGGGGCAGATACGCAGTATTTT. Its translation is CASSSREGADTQYF.

This clone has just a few counts. The genes are TRBV25-1 and TRBJ2-3, with no clear D. The CDR3 extends over 15 amino acids. The V end lost 4 bases, the J end lost 0 bases, and 11 bases lay between the germline ends. The V gene's germline CDR1 is MGHDK and CDR2 SYGVNS. CDR3 in DNA: TGTGCCAGCAGTGGGCCAGGCCTTAGCACAGATACGCAGTATTTT. Its protein product is CASSGPGLSTDTQYF.

The V call is TRBV28, the J call TRBJ1-5, with 9 bases fitting TRBD1. Trimming cost V 6 bases and J 2 bases; bases outside gene matches: 5. CDR1 and CDR2 (germline): MDHEN, SYDVKM. The CDR3 sequence is 15 residues long. CDR3 region: CASSLRQGGNQPQHF. CDR3 nucleotides: TGTGCCAGCAGCCTTAGACAGGGGGGCAATCAGCCCCAGCATTTT.

This rearrangement joins TRBV27 to TRBJ2-3; possibly TRBD2 for D (6 bases). CDR3 length: 15 amino acids. The germline CDR1 and CDR2 sequences are MNHEY and SMNVEV (reference sequence). V was shortened by 4 bases and J by 6 bases, with 17 bases between the two germline ends. The CDR3 loop is CASSYERGGLDTQYF. The CDR3 DNA reads as TGTGCCAGCAGTTACGAACGGGGAGGCCTCGATACGCAGTATTTT.

In nucleotides, the CDR3 is TGTGCCAGCAGCCCGGGACTAGCCTCTTACATTCAGTACTTC. Its translation: CASSPGLASYIQYF. V gene TRBV7-2 combines with J gene TRBJ2-4, with 9 positions matching TRBD2. Germline V CDR1 and CDR2: SGHTA, FQGNSA. The trim removed 5 bases at V and 8 bases at J, leaving 7 bases unmatched. This CDR3 has 14 amino acids.

V and J are TRBV4-1 and TRBJ1-1, with D maybe TRBD1 (5 bases). The V and J ends lost 1 base and 1 base respectively, with 13 bases between them. From germline, CDR1 is MGHRA and CDR2 YSYEKL. The CDR3 contains 16 residues. As DNA, the CDR3 is TGCGCCAGCAGCCAAGCCCCGGGACTCCCGAACACTGAAGCTTTCTTT. As protein: CASSQAPGLPNTEAFF.

In its sample, this clone was seen a few times. The chain has TRBV7-2 and TRBJ1-1; possibly TRBD1 for D (5 bases). Trimming shortened V by 4 bases and J by 3 bases, and 15 bases separated the two germline ends. The germline CDR1 and CDR2 sequences are SGHTA and FQGNSA. The CDR3 consists of 15 residues. The CDR3 nucleotides are TGTGCCAGCAGCTCCCGGCCCGGGGGTGACACTGAAGCTTTCTTT. Its protein is CASSSRPGGDTEAFF.

In this sample, this clone turned up once. The chain employs TRBV5-8 and TRBJ2-4; 7 bases map to TRBD2. Per the germline V gene, CDR1 is SGHTS and CDR2 is YDEGEE. The CDR3 loop spans 15 amino acids. The V and J ends lost 4 bases and 9 bases, in that order; junction bases with no gene match: 13. The CDR3: CASSRLGGVIGIQYF. DNA for the CDR3: TGTGCCAGCAGCCGGCTGGGGGGGGTGATCGGCATTCAGTACTTC.

This clone has a count of ten or more. The chain has TRBV7-9 and TRBJ2-3, with 9 bases fitting TRBD1. The V gene's germline CDR1 is SEHNR and CDR2 FQNEAQ (reference sequence). This CDR3 spans 12 amino acids. V shed 10 bases and J 3 bases; nucleotides not matched to a gene: 2. CDR3: CATGQGTDTQYF. The DNA for the CDR3 is TGTGCCACCGGACAGGGGACAGATACGCAGTATTTT.

The chain recombines TRBV5-1 with TRBJ2-7; no clear D. Per the germline V gene, CDR1 is SGHRS and CDR2 is YFSETQ. The ends were cut back, 1 base at V and 4 bases at J, with 9 bases in the middle. The CDR3 is 13 amino acids. The CDR3 is CASSLYRSYEQYF. DNA for the CDR3: TGCGCCAGCAGCTTGTACCGGTCATACGAGCAGTACTTC.

The chain links TRBV29-1 to TRBJ2-3; 12 bases line up with TRBD2. The junction had 4 bases not matched to a gene; V was cut back by 3 bases and J by 6 bases. The CDR3 spans 14 residues. CDR1 and CDR2 (germline): SQVTM, ANQGSEA. The CDR3 spells CSVDALAGGDTQYF. CDR3 coding DNA: TGCAGCGTTGATGCACTAGCGGGGGGTGATACGCAGTATTTT.

The genes are TRBV5-6 and TRBJ2-7; 8 positions match TRBD1. The length of the CDR3 is 13 residues. Germline V CDR1 and CDR2: SGHDT, YYEEEE. V trimming: 4 bases; J trimming: 3 bases; junction bases outside the gene matches: 3. The CDR3 DNA reads as TGTGCCAGCAGCCAGACAGGGGTCTACGAGCAGTACTTC. Amino acid sequence: CASSQTGVYEQYF.

The chain combines TRBV10-3 with TRBJ2-3; 10 nucleotides agree with TRBD2. The CDR3 extends over 13 amino acids. Germline loops: CDR1 ENHRY, CDR2 SYGVKD. Losses at the gene ends were 10 bases for V and 4 bases for J; bases not matched to a gene: 5. The CDR3 nucleotides are TGTGCCACCCAGCGGGGGGGCCCAGATACGCAGTATTTT. This translates into CATQRGGPDTQYF.

This chain connects TRBV7-2 to TRBJ2-2, with TRBD2 identical over 10 bases. Germline V gives CDR1 SGHTA, CDR2 FQGNSA. This CDR3 region has 16 residues. After removal of 4 bases from V and 3 bases from J, the junction contained 5 bases not matched to a gene. The CDR3 loop is CASSWLAGVYTGELFF. In DNA form, the CDR3 reads TGTGCCAGCAGCTGGCTAGCGGGAGTCTACACCGGGGAGCTGTTTTTT.